This T cell receptor (beta chain) was found in a study of blood T cell repertoires in COVID-19. Overall study: Sources were T cells, B-cell-depleted T cells, or PBMCs; the material itself was cDNA or gDNA.

Seattle's cohort entered during active infection and was followed longitudinally. V was clipped by 8 bases and J by 6 bases, with 14 bases between them. Germline CDR1 reads LGHDT; CDR2 reads YNNKEL (reference sequence). CDR3 length equals 12 residues. In the source study's methods: Cell counts per sample came from amplifying reference gene primers. This table comes from immunoSEQ multiplex PCR, and its TCRdb copy is limited to in-frame clones, with some not included. D and trimming were read from the DNA, whereas the V and J calls and clone size are those reported in that table. Here the sample spans over 150,000 clones, about 88% being singletons.

Sequenced sample: peripheral blood. The origin of this receptor is an elderly woman with COVID-19, enrolled during active disease. The rearrangement uses TRBV3-1 (or the pseudogene TRBV3-2) and TRBJ2-7, with a tentative D call TRBD2 (5 bases). The CDR3 coding sequence is TGTGCCAGCGGTAGCGAGGCTTCCGAGCAGTACTTC. This sequence encodes CASGSEASEQYF.